This TCR beta chain appears in the sequencing data of a study of T cell repertoires in cytomegalovirus infection. In its sample, this clonotype was seen many times. Its antigen is unidentified. TCRdb processed the reads anew with MiXCR; each CDR3 protein has one entry. Here the sample spans under 150,000 distinct CDR3 sequences, approximately 24% being singletons. The CDR3 length is 12 residues. Trimming cost V 8 bases and J 6 bases, with 8 bases left between them. Germline loops: CDR1 MDHEN, CDR2 SYDVKM. This sequence originates from a human donor in good health (CMV status not recorded). Some clones in this sample may be carry-over from other donors' samples. The sequenced material came from PBMCs, sequenced either directly or after in vitro stimulation (not recorded which). The genes are TRBV28 and TRBJ1-6; TRBD1 might be the D (5 bases). The DNA of the CDR3 is TGTGCCAGCGGGACGGGTAATTCACCCCTCCACTTT. Encoded protein: CASGTGNSPLHF.